Each of the 13 T cell receptor beta chains below was sequenced from the same sample in a study of cytomegalovirus exposure and HLA in healthy donors. The PCR had 60 Vbeta and 13 Jbeta primers. Produced via immunoSEQ multiplex PCR; TCRdb's table is partial and in-frame only. The data contain about 180,000 clones, roughly 87% of them seen just once; the ten biggest clones take up 1.5% to 1.9%. Sequencing was carried out using PBMCs. The receptors originated from a man between 35 and 55 years old in good health and CMV-seronegative.

The chain couples TRBV5-1 to TRBJ2-1; TRBD2 aligns across 13 bases. This CDR3 has 15 amino acids. V shed 2 bases and J 6 bases; nucleotides not matched to a gene: 2. Germline assignment: CDR1 SGHRS and CDR2 YFSETQ. The CDR3 spells CASSLGLAGVNEQFF. In DNA, the CDR3 is TGCGCCAGCAGCTTAGGACTAGCGGGGGTCAATGAGCAGTTCTTC.

The chain carries TRBV7-6 and TRBJ1-3; TRBD1 aligns across 7 bases. This CDR3 has 16 residues. From germline, CDR1 is SGHVS and CDR2 FNYEAQ. The V and J ends lost 0 bases and 11 bases, in that order; junction bases with no gene match: 13. The CDR3 is CASSLAQDRPSLPIYF. The CDR3 bases are TGTGCCAGCAGCTTAGCCCAGGACAGGCCTTCACTCCCCATATATTTT.

The chain employs TRBV6-1 and TRBJ1-1; 8 bases align to TRBD1. CDR1 MNHNS and CDR2 SASEGT come from the germline V gene. V lost 4 bases to trimming and J lost 5 bases; unmatched junction nucleotides: 6. CDR3 length equals 14 residues. CDR3 bases: TGTGCCAGCAGTGCCCCCGGACAGGGTACTGAAGCTTTCTTT. Amino acid sequence: CASSAPGQGTEAFF.

V is TRBV28 and J is TRBJ1-6; 7 nucleotides align to TRBD1. Looked up from germline, CDR1 is MDHEN and CDR2 is SYDVKM. V was pared by 4 bases and J by 7 bases, with 10 bases of the junction left unmatched. The CDR3 covers 16 residues. Here the CDR3 reads CASSSPRQGKNSPLHF. In DNA form, the CDR3 reads TGTGCCAGCAGTTCGCCGAGACAGGGTAAAAATTCACCCCTCCACTTT.

This clone was recorded only once. The chain has TRBV7-9 and TRBJ1-1; 7 nucleotides match TRBD1. CDR3 length: 16 amino acids. V dropped 6 bases and J dropped 5; count of bases not matched to a gene: 15. The V gene's germline CDR1 is SEHNR and CDR2 FQNEAQ (reference sequence). For the CDR3, the DNA is TGTGCCAGCAGTTCCATGACAGGGATTATCTGGACTGAAGCTTTCTTT. The encoded protein is CASSSMTGIIWTEAFF.

This clone was observed a few times. This chain connects TRBV11-3 to TRBJ2-1, with 10 bases that match TRBD1. This CDR3 spans 15 amino acids. Trimming at V came to 3 bases and at J to 5 bases, leaving 4 bases not matched to a gene. Germline CDR1 is SGHNT and CDR2 is YENEEA. CDR3 residues: CASSFRDRGHNEQFF. CDR3 DNA sequence: TGTGCCAGCAGCTTCCGGGACAGGGGACACAATGAGCAGTTCTTC.

The chain couples TRBV29-1 to TRBJ2-1; the D is unclear. V was pared by 6 bases and J by 7 bases, with 7 bases between. CDR1 SQVTM and CDR2 ANQGSEA come from the germline V gene. This CDR3 comprises 10 residues. The DNA of the CDR3 is TGCAGCGTCGCCGAGAATGAGCAGTTCTTC. It translates to CSVAENEQFF.

The chain links TRBV6-1 to TRBJ1-1; D call uncertain. V was cut by 5 bases and J by 4 bases, with 8 bases left in between. Germline-derived CDR1 and CDR2 are MNHNS and SASEGT. CDR3 length: 12 amino acids. The CDR3 protein is CASSKTRTEAFF. Here the CDR3 DNA reads TGTGCCAGCAGTAAGACACGCACTGAAGCTTTCTTT.

CDR3: CASGGSGNEQFF. In DNA form, the CDR3 reads TGTGCCTCCGGAGGGTCCGGCAATGAGCAGTTCTTC. The chain links TRBV19 to TRBJ2-1, with D possibly TRBD2 on 6 matching bases. The CDR3 loop spans 12 amino acids. The V gene's germline CDR1 is LNHDA and CDR2 SQIVND (reference sequence). The V end lost 11 bases, the J end lost 6 bases, and 14 bases lay between the germline ends.

V is TRBV28 and J is TRBJ1-2; D remains unclear. This CDR3 region has 15 residues. V dropped 2 bases and J dropped 4 bases, with 14 bases sitting between them. CDR1 is MDHEN, CDR2 SYDVKM, per germline. The CDR3 DNA is TGTGCCAGCAGTTTACCAGACTCGGGTGTCTATGGCTACACCTTC. Its translation is CASSLPDSGVYGYTF.

The chain uses TRBV11-3 and TRBJ2-5, with 7 nucleotides matching TRBD2. Looked up from germline, CDR1 is SGHNT and CDR2 is YENEEA. Unmatched junction bases numbered 5, after V lost 1 base and J lost 0 bases. The CDR3 runs to 16 residues. The CDR3 DNA follows: TGTGCCAGCAGCTTAGCCGGGACTAAGTACCAAGAGACCCAGTACTTC. Amino acids: CASSLAGTKYQETQYF.

Concerning this clone: The same CDR3 also results from other DNA sequences found in this sample. J is TRBJ1-1 and V is TRBV29-1; 7 nucleotides align to TRBD1. CDR1 and CDR2 (germline): SQVTM, ANQGSEA. The CDR3 contains 12 residues. J was trimmed by 1 base and V by 5 bases; bases with no gene match: 1. CDR3 DNA: TGCAGCGTTAGACAGGGGAACACTGAAGCTTTCTTT. Its translation: CSVRQGNTEAFF. The variable domain in full, completed from reference TRBV29-1 and TRBJ1-1, reads SAVISQKPSRDICQRGTSLTIQCQVDSQVTMMFWYRQQPGQSLTLIATANQGSEATYESGFVIDKFPISRPNLTFSTLTVSNMSPEDSSIYLCSVRQGNTEAFFGQGTRLTVV.

The chain uses TRBV5-1 and TRBJ2-7, with 8 positions matching TRBD2. The length of the CDR3 is 14 residues. Germline values: CDR1 SGHRS, CDR2 YFSETQ. J gave up 3 bases and V 1 base, and 3 bases lay outside the gene matches. CDR3 residues: CASSLTGGLYEQYF. The DNA for the CDR3 is TGCGCCAGCAGCTTGACGGGGGGGCTCTACGAGCAGTACTTC.